The 13 T cell receptor beta chains given below trace back to one sample, sequenced in a study of shared T cell receptors in the human thymus. Sequenced by immunoSEQ multiplex PCR; TCRdb stores in-frame clones only, minus some. Altogether about 660,000 clones are present, around nine tenths being singletons, with the ten largest covering about 0.01%. This sample was shared with a second study, whose subject was human thymus T cells.

The sample was thymocytes. The receptor set was obtained from a boy in the first two years of life with a congenital heart defect.

The CDR3 DNA sequence: TGCGCCAGCAGTCTCCGGGACACCCTCTCCTACGAGCAGTACTTC. Amino acid sequence: CASSLRDTLSYEQYF. V usage is TRBV4-1 and J usage is TRBJ2-7, with D maybe TRBD1 (6 bases). There are 15 residues in the CDR3. The V gene's germline CDR1 is MGHRA and CDR2 YSYEKL. With 6 bases removed from V and 0 bases from J, the gap between germline ends came to 15 bases.

The rearrangement links TRBV21-1 to TRBJ1-5; no DNA check was done on the table's D call, TRBD1. TRBV21-1 corresponds to a pseudogene. The CDR3 is 19 amino acids. CDR3 bases: TGTGCCAGCAGCAAAGTGGGGGCGAAGACACCCTGGGCTAGGCAGCCCCAGCATTTT. It encodes CASSKVGAKTPWARQPQHF.

The genes are TRBV4-1 and TRBJ1-4; 10 bases fit TRBD1. Germline lookup yields CDR1 MGHRA and CDR2 YSYEKL. After removal of 3 bases from V and 7 bases from J, the junction contained 8 bases not matched to a gene. CDR3 size: 16 residues. The DNA of the CDR3 is TGCGCCAGCAGCCAGATAGGGGGGACAGGGGTTGAAAAACTGTTTTTT. This codes for CASSQIGGTGVEKLFF.

The chain has TRBV2 and TRBJ2-5, with 10 bases matching TRBD2. The CDR3 covers 15 residues. V trimming: 6 bases; J trimming: 7 bases; junction bases outside the gene matches: 11. Germline V lookup: CDR1 SNHLY, CDR2 FYNNEI. The CDR3 here is CASRSWTSGRMTQYF. Here the CDR3 DNA reads TGTGCCAGCAGATCCTGGACTAGCGGCCGTATGACCCAGTACTTC. Based on the CDR3 plus reference TRBV2 and TRBJ2-5, the full variable domain is EPEVTQTPSHQVTQMGQEVILRCVPISNHLYFYWYRQILGQKVEFLVSFYNNEISEKSEIFDDQFSVERPDGSNFTLKIRSTKLEDSAMYFCASRSWTSGRMTQYFGPGTRLLVL.

The chain employs TRBV25-1 and TRBJ1-1, with D uncertain. The CDR3 length is 14 residues. Germline V gene lookup returns CDR1 MGHDK and CDR2 SYGVNS. Deletions cut 3 bases from V and 2 bases from J, with 10 bases between. This CDR3 reads CASSESTVNTEAFF. For the CDR3, the DNA is TGTGCCAGCAGTGAGTCCACAGTAAACACTGAAGCTTTCTTT.

This chain uses TRBV2 with TRBJ1-2; 10 bases align to TRBD1. The CDR3 totals 16 residues. Germline V CDR1 and CDR2: SNHLY, FYNNEI. The V segment lost 0 bases and the J segment 4 bases; nucleotides outside the gene matches: 5. The CDR3 nucleotides are TGTGCCAGCAGTGAAGCGAAGACAGGGGGCCGCTATGGCTACACCTTC. Translating it yields CASSEAKTGGRYGYTF.

The chain uses TRBV14 and TRBJ2-1; 10 bases are a match to TRBD1. Germline V gives CDR1 SGHDN, CDR2 FVKESK. J was trimmed by 5 bases and V by 5 bases; bases with no gene match: 6. This CDR3 has 15 amino acids. CDR3 protein: CASSGYGTGDNEQFF. Here the CDR3 DNA reads TGTGCCAGCAGCGGGTACGGGACAGGGGACAATGAGCAGTTCTTC.

This chain's CDR3 is CASSMAQGTLTDTQYF. CDR3 DNA sequence: TGTGCCAGTAGTATGGCACAGGGGACCCTCACAGATACGCAGTATTTT. The V and J genes are TRBV19 and TRBJ2-3; the match to TRBD1 covers 7 bases. J was trimmed by 2 bases and V by 3 bases; bases with no gene match: 8. This CDR3 comprises 16 residues. The germline gives CDR1 LNHDA, CDR2 SQIVND (reference sequence).

As regards this clone: Other DNA sequences of this sample code for an identical CDR3. The chain employs TRBV15 and TRBJ2-3; D is uncertain. This CDR3 has 14 residues. The germline V gene has CDR1 LNHNV and CDR2 YYDKDF (reference sequence). V lost 0 bases and J 2 bases, leaving 6 bases between the germline ends. CDR3 in DNA: TGTGCCACCAGCAGAGACGGTCTCACAGATACGCAGTATTTT. It is translated as CATSRDGLTDTQYF. Full variable domain (outside the CDR3, taken from reference TRBV15 and TRBJ2-3): DAMVIQNPRYQVTQFGKPVTLSCSQTLNHNVMYWYQQKSSQAPKLLFHYYDKDFNNEADTPDNFQSRRPNTSFCFLDIRSPGLGDTAMYLCATSRDGLTDTQYFGPGTRLTVL.

The gene calls are TRBV14 and TRBJ1-2; TRBD1 aligns across 7 bases. The CDR3 is made up of 14 amino acids. V lost 4 bases to trimming and J lost 4 bases; unmatched junction nucleotides: 6. Germline CDR1 SGHDN, CDR2 FVKESK. The CDR3 loop is CASSRTGRVYGYTF. CDR3 in DNA: TGTGCCAGCAGCCGGACAGGCAGGGTCTATGGCTACACCTTC.

In nucleotides, the CDR3 is TGCGCCAGCAGCTTCCGGGACACCACCTACGAGCAGTACTTC. It yields the protein CASSFRDTTYEQYF. The chain employs TRBV5-1 and TRBJ2-7; maybe TRBD1 (6 bases). The CDR3 runs 14 residues. Germline V CDR1 and CDR2: SGHRS, YFSETQ. Trimming took 2 bases from V and 2 from J, leaving 11 bases between them.

This chain joins TRBV19 and TRBJ2-6; tentatively, D is TRBD1 (6 bases). The germline V gene encodes CDR1 LNHDA and CDR2 SQIVND (reference sequence). The CDR3 is 15 amino acids. V was pared by 7 bases and J by 4 bases, with 14 bases between. The CDR3 coding sequence is TGTGCCAGTACCCTGGACAGATCCGGGGCCAACGTCCTGACTTTC. Its protein is CASTLDRSGANVLTF.

The rearrangement links TRBV13 to TRBJ2-7, with 10 bases lining up with TRBD2. This CDR3 comprises 17 residues. Trimming at V came to 2 bases and at J to 2 bases, leaving 9 bases not matched to a gene. Germline loops: CDR1 PRHDT, CDR2 FYEKMQ (reference sequence). In nucleotides, the CDR3 is TGTGCCAGCAGCTTACAGCTAGGACTAGCGGTTCCCTACGAGCAGTACTTC. Its protein product is CASSLQLGLAVPYEQYF.